This TCR beta chain was captured by sequencing in a study of identical twins. From germline, CDR1 is MNHNS and CDR2 SASEGT. This CDR3 contains 14 residues. The V gene lost 5 bases and the J gene lost 4 bases, with 14 bases spanning the gap. Details on this clonotype: Its target is unknown.

General study points: Insertions ran lower in abundant cord blood beta clonotypes, though not in memory repertoires. The analysis was cross-sectional rather than longitudinal within donors.

MiXCR, run by TCRdb on the 5' RACE reads, gives a single entry per CDR3 protein. The top ten clones hold approximately 0.25% of a sample with 1.5 million to 2 million distinct CDR3 sequences, around a third of them seen once. This TCR derives from a newborn girl in good health. The sample taken for sequencing was cord blood. The chain links TRBV6-1 to TRBJ1-2; D might be TRBD1 (5 bases). This chain's CDR3 is CASSNPGTAYGYTF. Written as DNA, the CDR3 is TGTGCCAGCAGTAATCCCGGGACCGCCTATGGCTACACCTTC.